Below are 27 T cell receptor beta chains sequenced from a single sample in a study of T cells in Graves' hyperthyroidism and ophthalmopathy. Amplified TCR beta CDR3 regions derived from RNA transcripts. Primed by the HTBI set, a first-round RT-PCR was run on the TCR CDR3. Using its own MiXCR run on the multiplex PCR reads, TCRdb lists one record per CDR3 protein. The sample has 500,000 to 600,000 distinct CDR3 sequences; approximately 20% are singletons. Sequences were obtained from blood. The receptor set was obtained from a man in his forties or fifties with Graves' ophthalmopathy.

The rearrangement uses TRBV9 and TRBJ2-1; 7 nucleotides agree with TRBD2. Trimming cost V 9 bases and J 4 bases; bases outside gene matches: 10. The CDR3 is made up of 14 amino acids. CDR1 and CDR2 (germline): SGDLS, YYNGEE. CDR3 amino acids: CATGRGLKYNEQFF. CDR3 DNA: TGTGCCACCGGGCGGGGACTAAAATACAATGAGCAGTTCTTC.

This clonotype appeared a few times. This chain joins TRBV5-8 and TRBJ2-7, with TRBD1 identical over 9 bases. V shed 4 bases, J shed 5 bases, and the junction held 7 bases outside the gene matches. This CDR3 has 14 residues. Germline CDR1 reads SGHTS; CDR2 reads YDEGEE. The CDR3 loop is CASSMPGQGNEQYF. CDR3 DNA: TGTGCCAGCAGCATGCCGGGACAGGGAAACGAGCAGTACTTC. Drawing the rest from reference TRBV5-8 and TRBJ2-7, the complete variable domain is EAGVTQSPTHLIKTRGQQATLRCSPISGHTSVYWYQQALGLGLQFLLWYDEGEERNRGNFPPRFSGRQFPNYSSELNVNALELEDSALYLCASSMPGQGNEQYFGPGTRLTVT.

This clonotype came up a few times. This chain links TRBV12-3 or TRBV12-4 with TRBJ1-2; D gene unclear. The V end lost 5 bases, the J end lost 12 bases, and 7 bases lay between the germline ends. The CDR3 is 9 amino acids. Written as DNA, the CDR3 is TGTGCCAGCAGTCCATATAACACCTTC. It specifies CASSPYNTF.

In regard to this clonotype: An end of the junction does not agree with germline; a read error may underlie this. The chain couples TRBV7-3 to TRBJ1-4; D is ambiguous. CDR3 length equals 18 residues. Germline assignment: CDR1 SGHTA and CDR2 FQGTGA. CDR3 nucleotide sequence: TGCGCCAGCAGCCAAGAACAAGGACTTCCTGCAACTAATGAAAAACTGTTTTTT. Protein: CASSQEQGLPATNEKLFF. The full variable domain, completed using reference TRBV7-3 and TRBJ1-4, is GAGVSQTPSNKVTEKGKYVELRCDPISGHTALYWYRQSLGQGPEFLIYFQGTGAADDSGLPNDRFFAVRPEGSVSTLKIQRTERGDSAVYLCASSQEQGLPATNEKLFFGSGTQLSVL.

This clonotype was observed at least ten times. J is TRBJ2-1 and V is TRBV7-2; 11 bases match TRBD2. Germline V lookup: CDR1 SGHTA, CDR2 FQGNSA. Unmatched junction bases numbered 7, after V lost 5 bases and J lost 4 bases. CDR3 length: 16 amino acids. The CDR3 reads CASSRNIAGGYNEQFF. DNA for the CDR3: TGTGCCAGCAGCCGGAATATAGCGGGGGGGTACAATGAGCAGTTCTTC.

CDR3 loop: CASSEQDARDSPLHF. The CDR3 DNA reads as TGTGCCAGCAGTGAACAGGACGCGCGGGATTCACCCCTCCACTTT. The rearrangement joins TRBV2 to TRBJ1-6, with D hard to call. CDR3 size: 15 residues. V shed 2 bases and J shed 8 bases, with 13 bases lying between them. Germline loops: CDR1 SNHLY, CDR2 FYNNEI. The whole variable domain, filled in from reference TRBV2 and TRBJ1-6, reads EPEVTQTPSHQVTQMGQEVILRCVPISNHLYFYWYRQILGQKVEFLVSFYNNEISEKSEIFDDQFSVERPDGSNFTLKIRSTKLEDSAMYFCASSEQDARDSPLHFGNGTRLTVT.

This clonotype was counted only a few times. The chain joins TRBV11-3 to TRBJ2-1, with D possibly matching TRBD2 (8 bases). Trimming stripped 3 bases from V and 6 bases from J, with 39 bases between. This CDR3 contains 23 residues. Germline-derived CDR1 and CDR2 are SGHNT and YENEEA. The CDR3, as DNA: TGTGCCAGCAGCTTGAGAGGGTCGACAGGGCGCAACAGTCGGGGGGGCTGGGGCAATGAGCAGTTCTTC. It specifies CASSLRGSTGRNSRGGWGNEQFF.

This clonotype occurred a few times. The chain joins TRBV18 to TRBJ1-5, with a tentative D call TRBD1 (5 bases). The CDR3 is made up of 13 amino acids. V was shortened by 5 bases and J by 2 bases, with 7 bases between the two germline ends. The V gene's germline CDR1 is KGHSH and CDR2 LQKENI. This CDR3 is CASSTTGNQPQHF. DNA of the CDR3: TGTGCCAGCTCAACGACAGGCAATCAGCCCCAGCATTTT.

The table lists this clonotype with a few counts. V and J are TRBV6-1 and TRBJ1-3; D not resolved. Trimming took off 1 base at V and 2 bases at J, with 6 bases between the two ends. This CDR3 has 14 residues. Germline CDR1 is MNHNS and CDR2 is SASEGT. CDR3 amino acids: CASSEVYTGNTIYF. The DNA for the CDR3 is TGTGCCAGCAGTGAAGTGTACACTGGAAACACCATATATTTT.

This clonotype has a count of ten or more. The rearrangement uses TRBV7-9 and TRBJ2-1; 8 nucleotides align to TRBD2. The germline V gene has CDR1 SEHNR and CDR2 FQNEAQ (reference sequence). CDR3 length: 14 amino acids. V lost 5 bases and J lost 5; bases outside the gene matches: 5. The CDR3 here is CASSPGLADNEQFF. The CDR3, as DNA: TGTGCCAGCAGCCCTGGACTAGCCGACAATGAGCAGTTCTTC.

The sample holds many counts of this clonotype. This CDR3 is CASSLLGSTDTQYF. CDR3 bases: TGTGCCAGCTCACTTCTTGGCAGCACAGATACGCAGTATTTT. The rearrangement links TRBV18 to TRBJ2-3; D call uncertain. Per the germline V gene, CDR1 is KGHSH and CDR2 is LQKENI. The CDR3 runs to 14 residues. The ends were cut back, 4 bases at V and 0 bases at J, with 8 bases in the middle.

This clonotype was counted ten times or more. CDR3 in DNA: TGTGCCAGCAGAGGCACAGTGAACACCGGGGAGCTGTTTTTT. Amino acids: CASRGTVNTGELFF. The chain carries TRBV11-2 and TRBJ2-2; no clear D gene. The CDR3 extends over 14 amino acids. V lost 6 bases and J 1 base, leaving 9 bases between the germline ends. Per the germline V gene, CDR1 is SGHAT and CDR2 is FQNNGV. Complete variable domain (other parts from reference TRBV11-2 and TRBJ2-2): EAGVAQSPRYKIIEKRQSVAFWCNPISGHATLYWYQQILGQGPKLLIQFQNNGVVDDSQLPKDRFSAERLKGVDSTLKIQPAKLEDSAVYLCASRGTVNTGELFFGEGSRLTVL.

The table lists this clonotype with many counts. The genes are TRBV12-3 or TRBV12-4 and TRBJ1-1, with 7 bases identical to TRBD1. Trimming removed 5 bases from V and 5 bases from J; junction bases left unmatched: 14. The CDR3 spans 16 residues. DNA of the CDR3: TGTGCCAGCAGTCCCGCGGGAGGGGGCCTAATTACTGAAGCTTTCTTT. Its protein product is CASSPAGGGLITEAFF.

The table lists this clonotype with a few counts. The chain employs TRBV20-1 and TRBJ2-5, with D perhaps being TRBD1 or TRBD2 (8 bases each). Looked up from germline, CDR1 is DFQATT and CDR2 is SNEGSKA (reference sequence). V dropped 0 bases and J dropped 5 bases, with 22 bases sitting between them. The CDR3 runs 17 residues. The CDR3 here is CSARDRGGQGAWETQYF. DNA of the CDR3: TGCAGTGCTAGAGATCGGGGGGGGCAGGGGGCTTGGGAGACCCAGTACTTC.

This clonotype was found many times. V and J are TRBV7-8 and TRBJ2-7; the D is unclear. The CDR3 spans 13 residues. Germline-derived CDR1 and CDR2 are SGHVS and FQNEAQ. V was pared by 0 bases and J by 6 bases, with 9 bases between. In DNA form, the CDR3 reads TGTGCCAGCAGCTTAGCTGGGCGCACCGAGCAGTACTTC. This translates into CASSLAGRTEQYF.

This clonotype has just a few counts. The chain joins TRBV6-6 to TRBJ1-1; tentatively, D is TRBD1 (6 bases). CDR1 is MNHNY, CDR2 SVGAGI, per germline (reference sequence). The CDR3 has 14 amino acids. V dropped 2 bases and J dropped 6 bases, with 13 bases sitting between them. The DNA of the CDR3 is TGTGCCAGCAGTTACGGGGCCGGGGGCTCTGAAGCTTTCTTT. Its protein product is CASSYGAGGSEAFF.

This clonotype has more than one count but fewer than ten. V gene TRBV9 combines with J gene TRBJ2-2; D is perhaps TRBD1 (6 bases). CDR1 and CDR2 (germline): SGDLS, YYNGEE. CDR3 length equals 15 residues. Deletions cut 0 bases from V and 7 bases from J, with 13 bases between. The CDR3 DNA is TGTGCCAGCAGCGTAGGACTCAGGGGTTTCGGGGAGCTGTTTTTT. This sequence encodes CASSVGLRGFGELFF.

This clonotype was seen repeatedly, ten times or more. The chain recombines TRBV3-1 with TRBJ2-4; D gene uncertain. The germline CDR1 and CDR2 sequences are LGHDT and YNNKEL (reference sequence). The CDR3 sequence is 12 residues long. V lost 1 base and J 6 bases, leaving 4 bases between the germline ends. The chain's CDR3 is CASSQAGNIQYF. The DNA of the CDR3 is TGTGCCAGCAGCCAAGCGGGAAACATTCAGTACTTC.

This clonotype showed up many times. The chain combines TRBV30 with TRBJ1-4; D gene ambiguous. This CDR3 region has 14 residues. V dropped 3 bases and J dropped 0 bases, with 8 bases sitting between them. Germline V gene lookup returns CDR1 GTSNPN and CDR2 SVGIG (reference sequence). For the CDR3, the DNA is TGTGCCTGGAGATTACTCGCAACTAATGAAAAACTGTTTTTT. Encoded protein: CAWRLLATNEKLFF.

The CDR3 region has the DNA TGTGCCAGCAGCTGGAAGGGATCCGAGCAGTACTTC. It yields the protein CASSWKGSEQYF. The rearrangement uses TRBV7-8 and TRBJ2-7; D unresolved. The CDR3 loop spans 12 amino acids. With 4 bases removed from V and 6 bases from J, the gap between germline ends came to 10 bases. CDR1 is SGHVS, CDR2 FQNEAQ, per germline.

The chain has TRBV15 and TRBJ1-5; a weak D match, TRBD1 (5 bases). V dropped 1 base and J dropped 2 bases, with 9 bases sitting between them. This CDR3 is built from 15 residues. Germline V CDR1 and CDR2: LNHNV, YYDKDF (reference sequence). CDR3 residues: CATSRALGGNQPQHF. The CDR3 DNA reads as TGTGCCACCAGCAGAGCCCTAGGGGGCAATCAGCCCCAGCATTTT.

This clonotype was detected only a few times. The CDR3 sequence: CASSLTGQGLRETQYF. CDR3 DNA sequence: TGTGCCAGCAGCCTAACAGGACAGGGTTTAAGAGAGACCCAGTACTTC. The V gene is TRBV7-9, the J gene TRBJ2-5; 8 bases align to TRBD1. Trimming took 5 bases from V and 4 from J; bases not matched to a gene: 12. Germline lookup yields CDR1 SEHNR and CDR2 FQNEAQ (reference sequence). The CDR3 spans 16 residues. Together with reference TRBV7-9 and TRBJ2-5, the CDR3 gives the full variable domain: DTGVSQNPRHKITKRGQNVTFRCDPISEHNRLYWYRQTLGQGPEFLTYFQNEAQLEKSRLLSDRFSAERPKGSFSTLEIQRTEQGDSAMYLCASSLTGQGLRETQYFGPGTRLLVL.

This clonotype was observed a few times. J is TRBJ1-4 and V is TRBV29-1; a weak D match, TRBD1 (5 bases). CDR3 length: 14 amino acids. V was cut by 2 bases and J by 7 bases, with 14 bases left in between. Germline V gene lookup returns CDR1 SQVTM and CDR2 ANQGSEA. The CDR3 DNA reads TGCAGCGTTGAATCGGGAACAAGGGGTGAAAAACTGTTTTTT. Translating it yields CSVESGTRGEKLFF.

This chain uses TRBV24-1 with TRBJ2-2; tentatively, D is TRBD1 or TRBD2 (5 bases each). The V gene's germline CDR1 is KGHDR and CDR2 SFDVKD. This CDR3 contains 14 residues. Between the trimmed V and J ends, which lost 12 bases and 2 bases, there was a span of 15 bases. The CDR3 here is CAARSGPNTGELFF. CDR3 in DNA: TGTGCCGCTCGATCGGGGCCCAACACCGGGGAGCTGTTTTTT.

This sequence joins TRBV5-1 and TRBJ1-4, with 7 bases matching TRBD1. Per the germline V gene, CDR1 is SGHRS and CDR2 is YFSETQ. With V trimmed by 0 bases and J by 5 bases, 4 bases remained unmatched. The CDR3 has 15 amino acids. This CDR3 reads CASSLEGTENEKLFF. Here the CDR3 DNA reads TGCGCCAGCAGCTTGGAGGGGACAGAGAATGAAAAACTGTTTTTT.

This clonotype was picked up a small number of times. V usage is TRBV30 and J usage is TRBJ2-2; D is perhaps TRBD2 (5 bases). The CDR3 is 16 amino acids. V lost 2 bases, J lost 2 bases, and 15 bases lay in between. CDR1 and CDR2 (germline): GTSNPN, SVGIG (reference sequence). This chain's CDR3 is CAWSPAWTFNTGELFF. The DNA for the CDR3 is TGTGCCTGGAGTCCAGCATGGACTTTCAACACCGGGGAGCTGTTTTTT.

This clonotype has ten or more counts. The chain links TRBV30 to TRBJ1-2; TRBD1 agrees at 7 bases. The CDR3 consists of 14 residues. V lost 6 bases, J lost 2 bases, and 9 bases stayed unmatched. Germline lookup yields CDR1 GTSNPN and CDR2 SVGIG (reference sequence). The CDR3 coding sequence is TGTGCCTGCGCCCCGACAGGGATAAACTATGGCTACACCTTC. Translation gives CACAPTGINYGYTF.